These 21 T cell receptor beta chains originate from one sample sequenced in a study of blood T cells in healthy people across ages. A sample-barcoded 5' primer and a J-beta primer mix were used in a second PCR of about 6 to 12 cycles. TCRdb reanalysed the 5' RACE reads using MiXCR and keeps one entry per CDR3 protein. Among some 690,000 distinct CDR3 sequences listed, roughly 20% were seen once. The sample consisted of blood. Receptors were obtained from a man between 65 and 85 years old in good health.

This clonotype was observed a handful of times. The V gene is TRBV5-1, the J gene TRBJ2-1; D is undetermined. There are 15 residues in the CDR3. Germline V gene data show CDR1 as SGHRS and CDR2 as YFSETQ. V was pared by 1 base and J by 6 bases, with 14 bases between. The CDR3 coding sequence is TGCGCCAGCAGCTTGTGGCTAGACGGAACCAATGAGCAGTTCTTC. Its protein product is CASSLWLDGTNEQFF.

This clonotype appeared a few times. The chain joins TRBV7-2 to TRBJ2-4, with TRBD1 as a possible D gene (6 bases). Between the trimmed V and J ends, which lost 0 bases and 1 base, there was a span of 10 bases. CDR3 length: 16 residues. Germline loops: CDR1 SGHTA, CDR2 FQGNSA. CDR3 sequence: CASSLAHQGAKNIQYF. DNA of the CDR3: TGTGCCAGCAGCTTAGCCCACCAGGGGGCCAAAAACATTCAGTACTTC.

The gene calls are TRBV12-3 or TRBV12-4 and TRBJ2-1; D perhaps matches TRBD2 (5 bases). Deletions cut 6 bases from V and 1 base from J, with 7 bases between. This CDR3 is 13 amino acids long. CDR3 loop: CASRPGSYNEQFF. The CDR3 nucleotides are TGTGCCAGCAGGCCGGGGTCCTACAATGAGCAGTTCTTC.

This clonotype was observed a handful of times. The CDR3 nucleotides are TGTGCCAGCAGTTACTCGGCAGTAGCTCAGCCCCAGCATTTT. Translation: CASSYSAVAQPQHF. This chain uses TRBV6-5 with TRBJ1-5; unclear D gene. V was cut by 0 bases and J by 6 bases, with 9 bases left in between. CDR3 length equals 14 residues. Looked up from germline, CDR1 is MNHEY and CDR2 is SVGAGI.

The rearrangement uses TRBV12-3 or TRBV12-4 and TRBJ2-1, with 8 bases identical to TRBD1. The J segment lost 15 bases and the V segment lost 7 bases, leaving 11 bases of the junction unmatched. The CDR3 is 12 amino acids. The CDR3 DNA reads TGTGCCAGCACCAGACAGGGGATGAATCGGTTCTTC. Protein: CASTRQGMNRFF.

This clonotype was observed a handful of times. V and J are TRBV20-1 and TRBJ2-7; D not resolved. CDR1 is DFQATT, CDR2 SNEGSKA, per germline (reference sequence). V lost 6 bases and J 0 bases, leaving 9 bases between the germline ends. The CDR3 covers 12 residues. The CDR3 DNA is TGCAGTGCCCAGGACGCCTCCTACGAGCAGTACGTC. Amino acid sequence: CSAQDASYEQYV.

This clonotype was counted between two and nine times. The CDR3 loop is CASSSPDRGNEKLFF. CDR3 coding DNA: TGTGCCAGCAGTTCCCCGGACAGGGGGAATGAAAAACTGTTTTTT. This chain joins TRBV6-5 and TRBJ1-4; TRBD1 matches 10 bases. The CDR3 covers 15 residues. Looked up from germline, CDR1 is MNHEY and CDR2 is SVGAGI. J was trimmed by 5 bases and V by 4 bases; bases with no gene match: 4.

Concerning this clonotype itself: Mismatch with germline at one junction end may stem from a read error. The CDR3 reads CACSPLLAGGPAPGELFF. CDR3 coding DNA: TGTGCCTGCAGTCCCTTACTAGCGGGGGGGCCTGCCCCCGGGGAGCTGTTTTTT. J is TRBJ2-2 and V is TRBV12-3 or TRBV12-4; 13 bases are shared with TRBD2. This CDR3 contains 18 residues.

This clonotype was observed a few times. A read error may account for a junction end that differs from germline. The V gene is TRBV5-4, the J gene TRBJ2-1; D unclear. Germline V gives CDR1 SGHNT, CDR2 YYREEE (reference sequence). CDR3 size: 17 residues. This chain's CDR3 is CTSSPPVISKSYNEQFF. CDR3 bases: TGTACCAGCAGCCCCCCAGTAATCTCGAAGTCCTACAATGAGCAGTTCTTC.

This clonotype was counted between two and nine times. V and J are TRBV4-3 and TRBJ2-4; D unresolved. CDR1 LGHNA and CDR2 YSLEER come from the germline V gene. The CDR3 consists of 15 residues. V was pared by 0 bases and J by 8 bases, with 14 bases between. CDR3 residues: CASSQEAEWWDIQYF. CDR3 bases: TGCGCCAGCAGCCAAGAGGCGGAGTGGTGGGACATTCAGTACTTC.

This clonotype came up a few times. The CDR3 region has the DNA TGTGCCAGCAGCTTTCTGCGTCAGGACATACCGTACTTC. This gives the protein CASSFLRQDIPYF. This chain links TRBV7-7 with TRBJ2-7, with D possibly TRBD1 on 5 matching bases. This CDR3 is 13 amino acids long. Germline CDR1 SSHAT, CDR2 FNYEAQ (reference sequence). V lost 3 bases to trimming and J lost 12 bases, with 18 bases between them.

This clonotype was counted a few times. The chain couples TRBV28 to TRBJ2-7; a weak D match, TRBD2 (6 bases). Trimming pared 3 bases from V and 4 bases from J, leaving 13 bases between. CDR1 is MDHEN, CDR2 SYDVKM, per germline. This CDR3 comprises 14 residues. This CDR3 reads CASSLVGGKYEQYF. CDR3 nucleotides: TGTGCCAGCAGTTTGGTGGGGGGAAAATACGAGCAGTACTTC.

V usage is TRBV7-2 and J usage is TRBJ2-7; a weak D match, TRBD2 (5 bases). The CDR3 runs 15 residues. Germline assignment: CDR1 SGHTA and CDR2 FQGNSA. V lost 4 bases, J lost 3 bases, and 16 bases lay in between. CDR3 sequence: CASSWTVLGVYEQYF. CDR3 nucleotide sequence: TGTGCCAGCAGCTGGACGGTCCTCGGGGTCTACGAGCAGTACTTC.

This clonotype was counted between two and nine times. V and J are TRBV19 and TRBJ2-3; 8 positions agree with TRBD1. The CDR3 has 15 amino acids. V gave up 10 bases and J gave up 2 bases; unmatched junction bases: 11. Germline V gene lookup returns CDR1 LNHDA and CDR2 SQIVND (reference sequence). CDR3 in amino acids: CATSLRTGTTDTQYF. The CDR3 nucleotides are TGTGCCACTTCCCTAAGGACAGGGACCACAGATACGCAGTATTTT.

A few counts support this clonotype. CDR3 region: CASSLYRGYTGELFF. The DNA of the CDR3 is TGTGCCAGCAGCTTGTACAGGGGGTACACCGGGGAGCTGTTTTTT. The chain links TRBV7-2 to TRBJ2-2, with 8 bases fitting TRBD1. Germline loops: CDR1 SGHTA, CDR2 FQGNSA. The CDR3 runs to 15 residues. The J segment lost 3 bases and the V segment lost 3 bases, leaving 3 bases of the junction unmatched.

This chain links TRBV7-3 with TRBJ1-6; D unclear. The CDR3 length is 14 residues. Trimming shortened V by 0 bases and J by 5 bases, and 5 bases separated the two germline ends. Germline V CDR1 and CDR2: SGHTA, FQGTGA. CDR3 sequence reads: CASSLTADNSPLHF. The CDR3, as DNA: TGTGCCAGCAGCTTAACGGCAGATAATTCACCCCTCCACTTT. The entire variable domain, with the rest obtained from reference TRBV7-3 and TRBJ1-6, is as follows: GAGVSQTPSNKVTEKGKYVELRCDPISGHTALYWYRQSLGQGPEFLIYFQGTGAADDSGLPNDRFFAVRPEGSVSTLKIQRTERGDSAVYLCASSLTADNSPLHFGNGTRLTVT.

The chain couples TRBV19 to TRBJ2-3; D is possibly TRBD1 or TRBD2 (5 bases each). V gave up 3 bases and J gave up 2 bases, with 12 bases separating them. The CDR3 extends over 15 amino acids. Germline CDR1 and CDR2: LNHDA and SQIVND (reference sequence). The CDR3: CASSITGRNTDTQYF. DNA of the CDR3: TGTGCCAGTAGTATTACGGGGCGGAACACAGATACGCAGTATTTT.

This clonotype was observed a few times. This rearrangement joins TRBV18 to TRBJ2-7; a weak D match, TRBD2 (6 bases). The J call could be wrong; TRBJ2-5 is a better fit for the DNA end. This CDR3 has 15 residues. Per the germline V gene, CDR1 is KGHSH and CDR2 is LQKENI. Written as DNA, the CDR3 is TGTGCCAGCTCACCACTCACGGCGGGACAAGAGACCCAGTACTTC. Translating it yields CASSPLTAGQETQYF.

The CDR3 DNA reads TGCAGTGCTAGAGGGAATAGGATGAACACTGAAGCTTTCTTT. Its protein is CSARGNRMNTEAFF. J is TRBJ1-1 and V is TRBV20-1; D remains ambiguous. Trimming shortened V by 1 base and J by 0 bases, and 9 bases separated the two germline ends. The length of the CDR3 is 14 residues. Germline CDR1 reads DFQATT; CDR2 reads SNEGSKA (reference sequence).

This clonotype was found many times. The J gene is TRBJ1-2, the V gene TRBV14; a weak D match, TRBD1 (5 bases). Trimming removed 4 bases at V and 5 bases at J, with 11 bases between. Looked up from germline, CDR1 is SGHDN and CDR2 is FVKESK. This CDR3 contains 13 residues. The CDR3 DNA reads as TGTGCCAGCAGCCGGGGACGGACTTATGGCTACACCTTC. This gives the protein CASSRGRTYGYTF. Looking up the rest from reference TRBV14 and TRBJ1-2 gives the full variable domain: EAGVTQFPSHSVIEKGQTVTLRCDPISGHDNLYWYRRVMGKEIKFLLHFVKESKQDESGMPNNRFLAERTGGTYSTLKVQPAELEDSGVYFCASSRGRTYGYTFGSGTRLTVV.

The genes are TRBV20-1 and TRBJ2-4; possible D gene TRBD1, 5 bases. Germline CDR1 reads DFQATT; CDR2 reads SNEGSKA (reference sequence). The CDR3 has 14 residues. V was shortened by 3 bases and J by 5 bases, with 14 bases between the two germline ends. CDR3 loop: CSARDRTNQNIQYF. The CDR3, as DNA: TGCAGTGCTAGGGACCGGACAAACCAAAACATTCAGTACTTC.